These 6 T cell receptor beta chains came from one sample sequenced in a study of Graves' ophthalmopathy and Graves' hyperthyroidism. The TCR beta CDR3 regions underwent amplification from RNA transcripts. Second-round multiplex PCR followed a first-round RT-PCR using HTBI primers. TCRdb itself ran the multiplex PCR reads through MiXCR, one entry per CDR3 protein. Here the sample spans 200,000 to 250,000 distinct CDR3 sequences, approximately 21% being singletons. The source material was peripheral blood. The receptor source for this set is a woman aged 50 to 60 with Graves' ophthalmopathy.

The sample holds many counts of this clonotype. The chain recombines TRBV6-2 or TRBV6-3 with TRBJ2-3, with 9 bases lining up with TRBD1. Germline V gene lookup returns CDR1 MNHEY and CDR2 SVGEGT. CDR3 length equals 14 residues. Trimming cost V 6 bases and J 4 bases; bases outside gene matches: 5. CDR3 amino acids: CASSFGQGPDTQYF. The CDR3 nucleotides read TGTGCCAGCAGCTTCGGACAGGGGCCAGATACGCAGTATTTT.

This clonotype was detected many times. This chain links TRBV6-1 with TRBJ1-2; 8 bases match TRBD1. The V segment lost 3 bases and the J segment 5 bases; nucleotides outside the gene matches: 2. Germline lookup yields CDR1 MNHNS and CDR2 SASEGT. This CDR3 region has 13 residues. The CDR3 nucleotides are TGTGCCAGCAGTGAGCAGGGGGCGTATGGCTACACCTTC. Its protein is CASSEQGAYGYTF.

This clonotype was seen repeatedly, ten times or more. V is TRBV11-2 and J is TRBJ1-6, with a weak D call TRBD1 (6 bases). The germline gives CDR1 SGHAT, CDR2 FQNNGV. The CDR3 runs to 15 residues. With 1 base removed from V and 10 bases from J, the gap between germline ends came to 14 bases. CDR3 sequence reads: CASSLGQGTNSPLHF. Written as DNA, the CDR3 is TGTGCCAGCAGCTTAGGCCAGGGGACCAACTCACCCCTCCACTTT.

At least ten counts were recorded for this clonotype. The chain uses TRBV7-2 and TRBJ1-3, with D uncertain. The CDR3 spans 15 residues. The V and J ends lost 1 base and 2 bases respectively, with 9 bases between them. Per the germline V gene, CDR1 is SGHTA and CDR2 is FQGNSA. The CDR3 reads CASSLGSGAGNTIYF. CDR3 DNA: TGTGCCAGCAGCTTAGGAAGTGGAGCTGGAAACACCATATATTTT.

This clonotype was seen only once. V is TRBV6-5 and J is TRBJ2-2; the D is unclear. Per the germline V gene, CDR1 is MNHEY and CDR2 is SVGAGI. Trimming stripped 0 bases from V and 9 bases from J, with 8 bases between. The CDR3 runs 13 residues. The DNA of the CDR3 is TGTGCCAGCAGTTACTCGACGTATAGGGAGCTGTTTTTT. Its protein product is CASSYSTYRELFF.

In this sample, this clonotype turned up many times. The CDR3 nucleotides are TGTGCCAGCAGTACATCGGGACGGGCCTATGGCTACACCTTC. Translated: CASSTSGRAYGYTF. The V call is TRBV28, the J call TRBJ1-2; TRBD1 is a possible D gene (5 bases). Germline-derived CDR1 and CDR2 are MDHEN and SYDVKM. Trimming removed 5 bases from V and 4 bases from J, with 14 bases in between. This CDR3 has 14 amino acids.